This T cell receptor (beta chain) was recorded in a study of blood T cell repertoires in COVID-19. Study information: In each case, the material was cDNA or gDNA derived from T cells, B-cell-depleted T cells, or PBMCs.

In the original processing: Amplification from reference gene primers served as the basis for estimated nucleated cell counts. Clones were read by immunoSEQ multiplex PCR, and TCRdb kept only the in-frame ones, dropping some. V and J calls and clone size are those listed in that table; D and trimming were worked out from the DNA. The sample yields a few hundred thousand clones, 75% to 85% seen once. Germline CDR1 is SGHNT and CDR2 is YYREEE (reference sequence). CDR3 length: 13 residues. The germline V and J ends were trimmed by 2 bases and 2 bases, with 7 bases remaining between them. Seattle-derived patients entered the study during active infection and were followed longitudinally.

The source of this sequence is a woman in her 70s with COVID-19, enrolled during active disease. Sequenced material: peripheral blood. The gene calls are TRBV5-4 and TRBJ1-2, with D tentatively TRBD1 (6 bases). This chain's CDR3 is CASSFTGNYGYTF. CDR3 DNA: TGTGCCAGCAGCTTTACAGGGAACTATGGCTACACCTTC.